These 18 T cell receptor beta chains originate from one sample sequenced in a study of blood T cell repertoires in COVID-19. Sequencing used immunoSEQ multiplex PCR; TCRdb keeps in-frame clones, though not all of them. The top ten hold approximately 1.8% of the sample, which has about 480,000 clones, over 75% seen once. The sequenced sample was PBMCs or T cells enriched from blood (not recorded which). The receptors originated from a woman in her 40s who had recovered from COVID-19.

Notes on this clone: The junction and the germline gene differ at one end; a read error may be behind it. V usage is TRBV7-9 and J usage is TRBJ1-2; no clear D. The germline V gene encodes CDR1 SEHNR and CDR2 FQNEAQ (reference sequence). The CDR3 sequence is 12 residues long. The CDR3 DNA reads as TGTGCCAGCAGCCTAGCCCAGGCCGGCTACACCTTC. Translation gives CASSLAQAGYTF. Drawing the rest from reference TRBV7-9 and TRBJ1-2, the complete variable domain is DTGVSQNPRHKITKRGQNVTFRCDPISEHNRLYWYRQTLGQGPEFLTYFQNEAQLEKSRLLSDRFSAERPKGSFSTLEIQRTEQGDSAMYLCASSLAQAGYTFGSGTRLTVV.

This chain uses TRBV7-2 with TRBJ1-2, with a possible D match to TRBD1 (5 bases). Germline CDR1 is SGHTA and CDR2 is FQGNSA. V lost 5 bases and J lost 7, with 8 bases in between. The CDR3 has 11 amino acids. The CDR3 nucleotides read TGTGCCAGCAGCGCTGACAGTGGCTACACCTTC. This gives the protein CASSADSGYTF.

The chain employs TRBV18 and TRBJ1-5; tentatively, D is TRBD1 (5 bases). V lost 3 bases and J 9 bases, leaving 12 bases between the germline ends. Per the germline V gene, CDR1 is KGHSH and CDR2 is LQKENI. There are 13 residues in the CDR3. In DNA form, the CDR3 reads TGTGCCAGCTCACCCCTACTCGACAGGCCCCAGCATTTT. It codes for CASSPLLDRPQHF. The variable domain in full, completed from reference TRBV18 and TRBJ1-5, reads NAGVMQNPRHLVRRRGQEARLRCSPMKGHSHVYWYRQLPEEGLKFMVYLQKENIIDESGMPKERFSAEFPKEGPSILRIQQVVRGDSAAYFCASSPLLDRPQHFGDGTRLSIL.

The DNA of the CDR3 is TGTGCCAGCAGCTTTACGCCGGGACAGGGAAAGTTCTTC. It yields the protein CASSFTPGQGKFF. This rearrangement joins TRBV7-2 to TRBJ2-1; 9 nucleotides align to TRBD1. Looked up from germline, CDR1 is SGHTA and CDR2 is FQGNSA. The length of the CDR3 is 13 residues. With 3 bases clipped from V and 14 bases from J, the junction kept 8 bases outside the gene matches.

The J gene is TRBJ2-1, the V gene TRBV10-2; weak D call: TRBD2 (6 bases). This CDR3 comprises 16 residues. Germline assignment: CDR1 WSHSY and CDR2 SAAADI. Trimming removed 6 bases at V and 0 bases at J, with 15 bases between. The CDR3 nucleotides read TGCGCCAGCAGCTACCGGGACTTAAGCTCCTACAATGAGCAGTTCTTC. Translating gives CASSYRDLSSYNEQFF.

The chain recombines TRBV15 with TRBJ2-3; D is possibly TRBD1 (6 bases). Looked up from germline, CDR1 is LNHNV and CDR2 is YYDKDF (reference sequence). V lost 10 bases and J 7 bases, leaving 21 bases between the germline ends. This CDR3 region has 14 residues. As DNA, the CDR3 is TGTGCCATCCTCAGGGGCGGACTCACGAATACGCAGTATTTT. It yields the protein CAILRGGLTNTQYF. The variable domain in full, with the rest retrieved from reference TRBV15 and TRBJ2-3, is DAMVIQNPRYQVTQFGKPVTLSCSQTLNHNVMYWYQQKSSQAPKLLFHYYDKDFNNEADTPDNFQSRRPNTSFCFLDIRSPGLGDTAMYLCAILRGGLTNTQYFGPGTRLTVL.

V and J are TRBV19 and TRBJ1-1; maybe TRBD1 (6 bases). V lost 4 bases to trimming and J lost 6 bases, with 12 bases between them. Germline assignment: CDR1 LNHDA and CDR2 SQIVND (reference sequence). The CDR3 is 13 amino acids. CDR3 nucleotide sequence: TGTGCCAGTAGTACACAGGGTCGGGCTGAAGCTTTCTTT. Protein sequence: CASSTQGRAEAFF.

The gene calls are TRBV19 and TRBJ1-1; possible D gene TRBD1, 6 bases. The CDR3 loop spans 16 amino acids. Germline assignment: CDR1 LNHDA and CDR2 SQIVND (reference sequence). V lost 5 bases and J lost 3, with 19 bases in between. CDR3 nucleotides: TGTGCCAGTAGTGAAGACAGGTGGGCAGGGGACACTGAAGCTTTCTTT. Residues: CASSEDRWAGDTEAFF.

V is TRBV5-1 and J is TRBJ1-6; D is uncertain. The CDR3 has 17 amino acids. Looked up from germline, CDR1 is SGHRS and CDR2 is YFSETQ. V lost 0 bases and J 2 bases, leaving 12 bases between the germline ends. The CDR3 bases are TGCGCCAGCAGCTTGGGGGTGGGGAGGACCTATAATTCACCCCTCCACTTT. Its translation: CASSLGVGRTYNSPLHF.

The chain employs TRBV3-1 (or the pseudogene TRBV3-2) and TRBJ2-5; a possible D gene is TRBD1 (6 bases). This CDR3 has 14 residues. CDR1 is LGHDT, CDR2 YNNKEL, per germline (reference sequence). The ends were cut back, 0 bases at V and 3 bases at J, with 8 bases in the middle. CDR3 coding DNA: TGTGCCAGCAGCCAAGAGCAGGGGAAAGAGACCCAGTACTTC. It yields the protein CASSQEQGKETQYF.

The gene calls are TRBV3-1 (or the pseudogene TRBV3-2) and TRBJ1-2; a weak D match, TRBD1 (6 bases). This CDR3 contains 13 residues. The germline CDR1 and CDR2 sequences are LGHDT and YNNKEL (reference sequence). V lost 4 bases to trimming and J lost 5 bases, with 11 bases between them. CDR3 nucleotides: TGTGCCAGCAGCCGAGACAGGATTTATGGCTACACCTTC. Translation gives CASSRDRIYGYTF.

This clone has only one observation. The V gene is TRBV5-6, the J gene TRBJ2-7; TRBD2 matches 7 bases. V shed 1 base, J shed 0 bases, and the junction held 1 base outside the gene matches. This CDR3 comprises 14 residues. Germline loops: CDR1 SGHDT, CDR2 YYEEEE. This CDR3 is CASSLLADSYEQYF. CDR3 nucleotide sequence: TGTGCCAGCAGCTTGCTAGCGGACTCCTACGAGCAGTACTTC. Based on the CDR3 plus reference TRBV5-6 and TRBJ2-7, the full variable domain is DAGVTQSPTHLIKTRGQQVTLRCSPKSGHDTVSWYQQALGQGPQFIFQYYEEEERQRGNFPDRFSGHQFPNYSSELNVNALLLGDSALYLCASSLLADSYEQYFGPGTRLTVT.

The chain recombines TRBV6-2 or TRBV6-3 with TRBJ2-7, with 7 bases identical to TRBD1. J lost 0 bases, V lost 6 bases, and 8 bases had no gene match. The germline CDR1 and CDR2 sequences are MNHEY and SVGEGT. The CDR3 covers 15 residues. The CDR3, as DNA: TGTGCCAGCAGCAGGACAGGTCAAAGCTCCTACGAGCAGTACTTC. Residues: CASSRTGQSSYEQYF.

Only a few counts were recorded for this clone. The rearrangement links TRBV27 to TRBJ2-1, with a tentative D call TRBD2 (7 bases). Deletions cut 8 bases from V and 14 bases from J, with 34 bases between. In germline, CDR1 is MNHEY, CDR2 SMNVEV (reference sequence). The CDR3 totals 17 residues. CDR3 coding DNA: TGTGCCAGCCGCCGCGCGGGGGCAGGTAACACCAACGAAGTGGAGTTCTTC. Its protein product is CASRRAGAGNTNEVEFF.

The genes are TRBV7-2 and TRBJ2-7, with a weak D call TRBD2 (7 bases). CDR1 is SGHTA and CDR2 is FQGNSA in the germline V gene. The germline V and J ends were trimmed by 5 bases and 4 bases, with 15 bases remaining between them. The CDR3 contains 14 residues. This CDR3 is CASSAPGGTYEQYF. In DNA, the CDR3 is TGTGCCAGCAGCGCCCCGGGGGGCACGTACGAGCAGTACTTC. Variable domain in full (rest from reference TRBV7-2 and TRBJ2-7): GAGVSQSPSNKVTEKGKDVELRCDPISGHTALYWYRQSLGQGLEFLIYFQGNSAPDKSGLPSDRFSAERTGGSVSTLTIQRTQQEDSAVYLCASSAPGGTYEQYFGPGTRLTVT.

The V gene is TRBV10-1, the J gene TRBJ2-3; TRBD2 aligns across 10 bases. The V gene's germline CDR1 is WNHNN and CDR2 SYGVQD (reference sequence). Losses at the gene ends were 5 bases for V and 3 bases for J; bases not matched to a gene: 5. CDR3 length equals 15 residues. Here the CDR3 DNA reads TGCGCCAGCAGTAAGGGACTAGCGAGGACAGATACGCAGTATTTT. Its protein is CASSKGLARTDTQYF.

The chain is built from TRBV3-1 (or the pseudogene TRBV3-2) and TRBJ2-1; 12 nucleotides match TRBD2. V trimming: 4 bases; J trimming: 5 bases; junction bases outside the gene matches: 6. The germline V gene has CDR1 LGHDT and CDR2 YNNKEL (reference sequence). The CDR3 length is 16 residues. The CDR3 DNA is TGTGCCAGCAGCCCAGGGACTAGCGGGCTCAACAATGAGCAGTTCTTC. The encoded protein is CASSPGTSGLNNEQFF.

This chain uses TRBV14 with TRBJ2-2; D gene ambiguous. CDR1 SGHDN and CDR2 FVKESK come from the germline V gene. V gave up 1 base and J gave up 6 bases, with 6 bases separating them. There are 13 residues in the CDR3. CDR3 residues: CASSQAFAGELFF. DNA of the CDR3: TGTGCCAGCAGCCAAGCTTTTGCCGGGGAGCTGTTTTTT.